The 15 T cell receptor beta chains presented below share a single source sample, sequenced in a study of beta chain features in type 1 diabetes. What was sequenced were expressed TCRB transcripts, since all of the isolated RNA had been reverse transcribed. Generated by immunoSEQ multiplex PCR, the TCRdb table keeps only in-frame clones and is missing some. The profile covers about 930,000 clones, with 15% to 20% appearing a single time and around 0.02% taken by the ten largest. Sequencing was carried out using naive CD4+ T cells from blood. All receptors derive from a woman aged 18-29 years in good health.

To note about this clone: The same CDR3 can be traced to other DNA sequences in this sample. The chain couples TRBV18 to TRBJ2-5; 7 bases line up with TRBD2. CDR3 length equals 14 residues. The V segment lost 0 bases and the J segment 5 bases; nucleotides outside the gene matches: 3. CDR1 KGHSH and CDR2 LQKENI come from the germline V gene. The CDR3 spells CASSPPGRAETQYF. DNA of the CDR3: TGTGCCAGCTCACCACCGGGGAGGGCGGAGACCCAGTACTTC. The variable domain in full, completed from reference TRBV18 and TRBJ2-5, reads NAGVMQNPRHLVRRRGQEARLRCSPMKGHSHVYWYRQLPEEGLKFMVYLQKENIIDESGMPKERFSAEFPKEGPSILRIQQVVRGDSAAYFCASSPPGRAETQYFGPGTRLLVL.

The chain recombines TRBV19 with TRBJ2-1, with D possibly matching TRBD2 (6 bases). CDR3 length: 14 amino acids. CDR1 LNHDA and CDR2 SQIVND come from the germline V gene (reference sequence). Trimming removed 7 bases at V and 8 bases at J, with 18 bases between. DNA for the CDR3: TGTGCCAGTATTGGCGGACTAACGAACGATGAGCAGTTCTTC. It translates to CASIGGLTNDEQFF.

This clone was seen a few times. Other DNA variants within this sample encode the same CDR3. The gene calls are TRBV20-1 and TRBJ2-5; D not resolved. This CDR3 has 11 amino acids. CDR1 is DFQATT, CDR2 SNEGSKA, per germline (reference sequence). V shed 3 bases and J shed 4 bases, with 6 bases lying between them. CDR3 sequence (DNA): TGCAGTGCTAGCTACGGAGAGACCCAGTACTTC. This codes for CSASYGETQYF.

The CDR3 bases are TGTGCCAGCAGCTTGGGGCAGGGGCTGGGAGATACGCAGTATTTT. It yields the protein CASSLGQGLGDTQYF. The V gene is TRBV5-4, the J gene TRBJ2-3, with a weak D call TRBD1 (6 bases). Trimming shortened V by 0 bases and J by 5 bases, and 13 bases separated the two germline ends. The CDR3 consists of 15 residues. Looked up from germline, CDR1 is SGHNT and CDR2 is YYREEE (reference sequence).

In its sample, this clone was seen a few times. The chain recombines TRBV27 with TRBJ2-7, with D possibly being TRBD1 (6 bases). CDR3 size: 13 residues. From germline, CDR1 is MNHEY and CDR2 SMNVEV (reference sequence). Trimming removed 5 bases from V and 5 bases from J, with 13 bases in between. In DNA, the CDR3 is TGTGCCAGCAGTAGCTACCAGGGGCACGAGCAGTACTTC. Translating gives CASSSYQGHEQYF.

This chain uses TRBV5-4 with TRBJ2-7, with TRBD1 matching 9 bases. The V gene's germline CDR1 is SGHNT and CDR2 YYREEE (reference sequence). The V segment lost 4 bases and the J segment 2 bases; nucleotides outside the gene matches: 7. The CDR3 totals 15 residues. The CDR3 coding sequence is TGTGCCAGCAGCCTCGGGACAGGGACAACCTACGAGCAGTACTTC. Translated: CASSLGTGTTYEQYF.

The gene calls are TRBV6-6 and TRBJ2-6; either TRBD1 or TRBD2 may fit D (5 bases each). The CDR3 spans 16 residues. V lost 5 bases to trimming and J lost 4 bases, with 15 bases between them. Germline V gene data show CDR1 as MNHNY and CDR2 as SVGAGI (reference sequence). In nucleotides, the CDR3 is TGTGCCAGCAGTCCTCGTGGGGGTGGAGGGGCCAACGTCCTGACTTTC. It codes for CASSPRGGGGANVLTF.

The rearrangement uses TRBV7-9 and TRBJ1-1; 7 bases agree with TRBD1. The CDR3 length is 18 residues. Germline CDR1 SEHNR, CDR2 FQNEAQ (reference sequence). The V gene end was trimmed by 1 base and the J gene end by 0 bases; junction bases not matched to a gene: 11. The CDR3 DNA reads as TGTGCCAGCAGCTTAGACCTCTTTGGGACAGCTATGAACACTGAAGCTTTCTTT. It yields the protein CASSLDLFGTAMNTEAFF.

In its sample, this clone was seen a few times. This chain joins TRBV5-6 and TRBJ2-7, with TRBD1 matching over 8 bases. With V trimmed by 4 bases and J by 0 bases, 6 bases remained unmatched. Germline loops: CDR1 SGHDT, CDR2 YYEEEE. The CDR3 is 15 amino acids. The CDR3 nucleotides are TGTGCCAGCAGCGTGTCGGGGACAGGCTCCTACGAGCAGTACTTC. Protein: CASSVSGTGSYEQYF.

In this sample, this clone turned up a few times. This rearrangement joins TRBV19 to TRBJ1-1, with a weak D call TRBD1 (6 bases). This CDR3 is 14 amino acids long. The V end lost 3 bases, the J end lost 7 bases, and 15 bases lay between the germline ends. Germline V gives CDR1 LNHDA, CDR2 SQIVND (reference sequence). CDR3 DNA sequence: TGTGCCAGTAGTATTGGGGGCGCGGCGATTGAAGCTTTCTTT. It yields the protein CASSIGGAAIEAFF.

The chain recombines TRBV4-2 with TRBJ2-1, with no clear D. CDR1 and CDR2 from the germline V gene are LGHNA and YNFKEQ. The ends were cut back, 3 bases at V and 6 bases at J, with 9 bases in the middle. The CDR3 runs 13 residues. CDR3 coding DNA: TGTGCCAGCAGCCAGGATCTACCCAATGAGCAGTTCTTC. It encodes CASSQDLPNEQFF.

The chain joins TRBV6-6 to TRBJ2-6; no clear D gene. The CDR3 is 15 residues long. Germline V CDR1 and CDR2: MNHNY, SVGAGI (reference sequence). Trimming cost V 5 bases and J 0 bases, with 8 bases left between them. The CDR3 spells CASSQQHSGANVLTF. The CDR3 DNA reads as TGTGCCAGCAGTCAACAGCACTCTGGGGCCAACGTCCTGACTTTC.

This chain joins TRBV9 and TRBJ2-3; possibly TRBD2 for D (6 bases). Between the trimmed V and J ends, which lost 3 bases and 1 base, there was a span of 18 bases. This CDR3 has 17 residues. CDR1 and CDR2 (germline): SGDLS, YYNGEE. As DNA, the CDR3 is TGTGCCAGCAGCGGCCGGAATGGACTATCCCGCACAGATACGCAGTATTTT. Amino acid sequence: CASSGRNGLSRTDTQYF.

This clone turned up a few times. The V call is TRBV10-2, the J call TRBJ2-5; D tentatively reads TRBD1 or TRBD2 (6 bases each). The assigned J gene may be wrong: the sequence end matches TRBJ2-7 better. The germline V gene encodes CDR1 WSHSY and CDR2 SAAADI. The CDR3 spans 13 residues. CDR3 DNA: TGCGCCAGCAGGGGGGGCCGCTCCTACGAGCAGTACTTC. Its protein is CASRGGRSYEQYF.

The chain combines TRBV2 with TRBJ2-5; 7 nucleotides line up with TRBD2. CDR3 length equals 16 residues. V lost 2 bases, J lost 1 base, and 7 bases stayed unmatched. Per the germline V gene, CDR1 is SNHLY and CDR2 is FYNNEI. CDR3 sequence reads: CASSEYGSSGQETQYF. The CDR3 DNA reads as TGTGCCAGCAGTGAATACGGATCTAGCGGCCAAGAGACCCAGTACTTC.